This TCR beta chain was sequenced in a study of blood T cell repertoires in COVID-19. Study summary: The cDNA or gDNA used as material had been derived from T cells, B-cell-depleted T cells, or PBMCs.

Repertoires were generated with immunoSEQ multiplex PCR, while TCRdb's copy carries only in-frame clones and drops some. The sample lists 120,000 or so clones, 88% occurring once. The sequenced material came from peripheral blood. The TCR was taken from a human donor in a cohort sampled during active COVID-19.

The CDR3 sequence: CASQPTESSPLHF. The CDR3 nucleotides are TGTGCCAGTCAACCTACGGAGAGTTCACCCCTCCACTTT. The chain couples TRBV19 to TRBJ1-6; D gene ambiguous. Germline V gene sequence: CDR1 LNHDA, CDR2 SQIVND (reference sequence). This CDR3 contains 13 residues. V lost 8 bases to trimming and J lost 9 bases, with 14 bases between them.